These T cell receptor beta chains were read from a single sample in a study of blood T cell repertoires in COVID-19. The method was immunoSEQ multiplex PCR; TCRdb's version includes in-frame clones alone and lacks a portion of them. The sample carries about 78,000 clones, around 80% recorded once. Sequencing was performed on peripheral blood. These receptor sequences come from a man aged 55 to 70 with active or convalescent COVID-19. Both conserved end residues are part of each CDR3. The order of the fields is V gene, J gene, D gene, clone size, CDR3 protein, CDR3 DNA. D genes are given only for firm matches. Clone size is stated in some rows and not others, as once, few, many or a class when expanded.

>TRBV18|TRBJ2-3|TRBD2|-
CASSPGTSGGPSTDTQYF
TGTGCCAGCTCCCCGGGGACTAGCGGGGGGCCTAGCACAGATACGCAGTATTTT
>TRBV24-1|TRBJ2-2|-|-
CATSDLQQGSNTGELFF
TGTGCCACCAGTGATTTGCAGCAGGGGTCGAACACCGGGGAGCTGTTTTTT
>TRBV5-6|TRBJ1-5|TRBD1|-
CASSRRTGASNQPQHF
TGTGCCAGCAGCAGGAGGACAGGGGCTAGCAATCAGCCCCAGCATTTT
>TRBV19|TRBJ2-7|TRBD1|-
CAVSGKQGIYEQYF
TGTGCCGTAAGTGGTAAACAGGGGATATACGAGCAGTACTTC
>TRBV10-3|TRBJ2-4|TRBD2|once
CAISEGTSGGNIQYF
TGTGCCATCAGTGAGGGGACTAGCGGGGGAAACATTCAGTACTTC
>TRBV4-2|TRBJ2-2|TRBD2|-
CASSRLTSGGSGELFF
TGTGCCAGCAGCCGCCTGACTAGCGGGGGAAGCGGGGAGCTGTTTTTT
>TRBV27|TRBJ1-5|-|once
CASSLRLGNQPQHF
TGTGCCAGCAGTTTACGGTTGGGCAATCAGCCCCAGCATTTT
>TRBV9|TRBJ1-2|TRBD1|-
CASSPSDREIYGYTF
TGTGCCAGCAGCCCTTCCGACAGGGAAATCTATGGCTACACCTTC
>TRBV27|TRBJ1-4|TRBD1|-
CASSSLAGGAPLANEKLFF
TGTGCCAGCAGTTCGTTGGCAGGGGGCGCGCCTTTGGCTAATGAAAAACTGTTTTTT
>TRBV6-1|TRBJ2-1|TRBD1|once
CASSAIRGQGYNEQFF
TGTGCCAGCAGTGCGATTCGAGGACAGGGGTACAATGAGCAGTTCTTC
>TRBV9|TRBJ1-6|-|-
CASSVSAEYKTNNSPLHF
TGTGCCAGCAGCGTATCCGCGGAATACAAAACAAATAATTCACCCCTCCACTTT
>TRBV7-8|TRBJ2-7|-|-
CASSRDTYEQYF
TGTGCCAGCAGTCGGGACACCTACGAGCAGTACTTC
>TRBV6-2/TRBV6-3|TRBJ1-1|TRBD1|-
CASSYSTGGLRTEAFF
TGTGCCAGCAGTTACTCGACAGGGGGCCTTCGCACTGAAGCTTTCTTT
>TRBV7-2|TRBJ2-7|TRBD2|-
CASSAAGTSGVTYEQYF
TGTGCCAGCAGCGCAGCCGGGACTAGCGGGGTGACCTACGAGCAGTACTTC
>TRBV7-6|TRBJ2-1|-|few
CASSLEGGTFYNEQFF
TGTGCCAGCAGCTTAGAAGGCGGGACCTTTTACAATGAGCAGTTCTTC
>TRBV7-2|TRBJ1-1|-|-
CASSLGQTNTEAFF
TGTGCCAGCAGCTTGGGACAAACGAACACTGAAGCTTTCTTT
>TRBV3-1/TRBV3-2|TRBJ1-4|TRBD1|-
CASSQPGQGDLKLFF
TGTGCCAGCAGCCAGCCGGGACAGGGGGATTTGAAACTGTTTTTT
>TRBV23-1|TRBJ1-1|TRBD1|-
CASSQGRRQGAYTEAFF
TGCGCCAGCAGTCAAGGTAGACGACAGGGGGCTTACACTGAAGCTTTCTTT
>TRBV7-2|TRBJ2-2|TRBD1|-
CASSAGTGIPGELFF
TGTGCCAGCAGCGCCGGGACAGGGATTCCCGGGGAGCTGTTTTTT
>TRBV6-6|TRBJ2-5|-|few
CASRSQGDLQETQYF
TGTGCCAGCAGGTCGCAGGGCGACCTTCAAGAGACCCAGTACTTC
>TRBV29-1|TRBJ1-1|TRBD1|-
CSVNDRVTEAFF
TGCAGCGTCAACGACAGGGTCACTGAAGCTTTCTTT
>TRBV19|TRBJ1-3|TRBD1|once
CASMRAPGETGGWGSGNTIYF
TGTGCCAGTATGAGAGCGCCGGGTGAGACAGGGGGCTGGGGATCTGGAAACACCATATATTTT
>TRBV14|TRBJ1-2|TRBD1|-
CASSQETGLPYGYTF
TGTGCCAGCAGCCAAGAGACAGGGCTACCCTATGGCTACACCTTC
>TRBV11-3|TRBJ1-1|-|-
CASSLGEGTAFF
TGTGCCAGCAGCTTAGGGGAGGGGACGGCTTTCTTT
>TRBV2|TRBJ1-5|-|-
CASSPRGINQPQHF
TGTGCCAGCAGTCCGAGGGGGATCAATCAGCCCCAGCATTTT
>TRBV4-3|TRBJ1-2|-|-
CASSQDRQVATYGYTF
TGCGCCAGCAGCCAAGATCGACAGGTGGCCACGTATGGCTACACCTTC
>TRBV9|TRBJ1-1|TRBD1|few
CASSVGQGAGEAFF
TGTGCCAGCAGCGTAGGGCAGGGGGCAGGTGAAGCTTTCTTT
>TRBV5-1|TRBJ1-1|-|many
CASSLNQGGITEAFF
TGCGCCAGCAGCTTAAACCAGGGAGGGATCACTGAAGCTTTCTTT
>TRBV30|TRBJ2-3|-|-
CAWSAADTQYF
TGTGCCTGGAGTGCAGCAGATACGCAGTATTTT
>TRBV2|TRBJ2-1|-|few
CASTTGGNEQFF
TGTGCCAGCACTACCGGGGGCAATGAGCAGTTCTTC
>TRBV12-3/TRBV12-4|TRBJ1-5|-|-
CASSLGRQGPQHF
TGTGCCAGCAGTTTAGGTCGTCAGGGGCCCCAGCATTTT
>TRBV24-1|TRBJ2-5|-|-
CATSDLSPAGETQYF
TGTGCCACCAGTGATTTGTCCCCAGCGGGTGAGACCCAGTACTTC
>TRBV7-2|TRBJ2-1|TRBD2|-
CASSLGGLAGNEQFF
TGTGCCAGCAGCCTGGGGGGACTAGCGGGCAATGAGCAGTTCTTC
>TRBV7-9|TRBJ1-5|-|-
CASSRGDQPQHF
TGTGCCAGCAGCCGGGGGGATCAGCCCCAGCATTTT
>TRBV5-4|TRBJ1-4|-|few
CASSLRAPGQENEKLFF
TGTGCCAGCAGCTTAAGGGCCCCGGGACAAGAAAATGAAAAACTGTTTTTT
>TRBV7-9|TRBJ2-1|TRBD2|once
CASSTLAGTEQFF
TGTGCCAGCAGCACGCTAGCGGGCACTGAGCAGTTCTTC
>TRBV5-7|TRBJ1-5|-|-
CASSFPTSHGWGNQPQHF
TGTGCCAGCAGCTTCCCTACCTCACACGGGTGGGGCAATCAGCCCCAGCATTTT
>TRBV5-6|TRBJ2-3|TRBD2|-
CASSLALAGGFTDTQYF
TGTGCCAGCAGCTTGGCCCTAGCGGGGGGGTTCACAGATACGCAGTATTTT
>TRBV2|TRBJ1-3|-|-
CASSDFMRFAGNTIYF
TGTGCCAGCAGTGATTTCATGCGGTTTGCTGGAAACACCATATATTTT
>TRBV9|TRBJ2-1|TRBD2|-
CASSVGGGPNEQFF
TGTGCCAGCAGCGTAGGCGGGGGGCCCAATGAGCAGTTCTTC
>TRBV20-1|TRBJ2-3|TRBD2|few
CSASASGGDTDTQYF
TGCAGTGCTAGTGCTAGCGGGGGGGACACAGATACGCAGTATTTT
>TRBV6-5|TRBJ1-1|-|few
CASGGVVGAEAFF
TGTGCCAGCGGGGGGGTAGTAGGGGCTGAAGCTTTCTTT
>TRBV24-1|TRBJ2-1|TRBD2|-
CATSEGPRVAGVNDEQFF
TGTGCCACCAGTGAGGGCCCTCGGGTAGCGGGGGTAAACGATGAGCAGTTCTTC
>TRBV5-1|TRBJ2-1|TRBD2|-
CASDPQRGGQYNEQFF
TGCGCCAGCGACCCCCAGCGGGGGGGCCAGTACAATGAGCAGTTCTTC
>TRBV11-1|TRBJ2-5|TRBD2|-
CASSLTSGGQETQYF
TGTGCCAGCAGCTTAACTAGCGGGGGACAAGAGACCCAGTACTTC
>TRBV25-1|TRBJ1-4|TRBD1|once
CASSLDRELFF
TGTGCCAGCAGCCTCGACAGGGAACTGTTTTTT
>TRBV7-9|TRBJ1-2|TRBD1|-
CASSVDAGTDYGYTF
TGTGCCAGCAGCGTCGATGCCGGGACAGACTATGGCTACACCTTC
>TRBV11-3|TRBJ2-3|-|-
CASSSTRTDTQYF
TGTGCCAGCAGCTCGACTCGCACAGATACGCAGTATTTT
>TRBV11-2|TRBJ1-1|TRBD1|-
CASSLVWGQGGTEAFF
TGTGCCAGCAGCCTAGTATGGGGACAGGGAGGCACTGAAGCTTTCTTT
>TRBV5-4|TRBJ1-2|TRBD1|-
CASSLDRAYGYTF
TGTGCCAGCAGTCTGGACAGGGCCTATGGCTACACCTTC
>TRBV7-9|TRBJ2-3|-|-
CASSLVSYTQYF
TGTGCCAGCAGCTTAGTATCTTATACGCAGTATTTT
>TRBV29-1|TRBJ1-5|TRBD1|few
CSVEDWRQGDSFRNQPQHF
TGCAGCGTTGAAGACTGGAGACAGGGGGATTCTTTTCGTAATCAGCCCCAGCATTTT
>TRBV11-1|TRBJ1-4|-|once
CASSPNTATNEKLFF
TGTGCCAGCAGCCCAAACACAGCAACTAATGAAAAACTGTTTTTT